Reported below is one TCR beta chain. What antigen it recognizes has not been identified. No quality values exist for individual bases; no much larger clone is one base distant. These data are taken from a study of shared clonotypes between healthy human individuals (dated by TCRdb to 2018 to 2021). Study-level background: Three men and two women, aged 18 to 49 years, made up the cohort. Per donor, three plates each were used for CD4 naive and CD4 memory, two for CD8 naive, and one for CD8 memory. Blood TCR repertoires of a handful of healthy adults were deeply sequenced to estimate repertoire size and the extent of clonotype sharing between individuals. To increase sequencing depth and limit assay-specific biases, TCR repertoire library preparation and sequencing were carried out by different laboratories using diverse techniques. Each donor's leukapheresis produced roughly between roughly 0.94 and 9.5 billion PBMCs.

Beyond this particular receptor, the publication reports: Estimated clonotype richness was generally larger for naive than for memory subsets. Based on pairwise subsampling, the degree of clonotype sharing among donors was expected to be affected by sequencing depth. Because the study included a small number of donors, the genetic and exposure-history diversity represented was limited. Even with the large sequencing depth, rarefaction of the sorted-subset datasets indicated that sequencing was incomplete. Sharing across a few donors was observed for about 5% of naive CD4, over 3% of naive CD8, 2% to 2.5% of memory CD4, and roughly 0.4% of memory CD8 clonotypes. Compared with non-shared clonotypes, clonotypes shared by all four sorted-subset donors had higher generation probabilities. Only blood was sampled, and tissue TCR repertoires likely differ from those in blood.

According to the germline V gene, CDR1 reads SGHDT and CDR2 reads YYEEEE. The CDR3 starts with the cysteine, ends with the phenylalanine, and has 16 residues. Only the CDR3 DNA stays, 48 bases, in frame from base 1. The V and J ends are trimmed by 0 bases and 5 bases, leaving 18 bases between them. The donors were healthy, HIV-negative adults who had no recently reported acute infections or vaccinations. Only Caucasian adults living in Nashville, Tennessee, USA were represented among the donors. CD4+ T cells were enriched through magnetic negative selection, after which naive cells were positively selected on CD45RA and the remaining negative fraction served as the memory subset. Blood was collected by leukapheresis, and PBMCs were isolated by Ficoll-Histopaque density gradient centrifugation and then cryopreserved in liquid nitrogen vapor phase. Analytical flow cytometry was used to check the purity and quantity of every magnetically sorted T cell population. From each sorted fraction, genomic DNA was isolated and quantified by UV absorbance on a Nanodrop 2000c.

TCR CDR3 regions were amplified from genomic DNA by multiplex PCR using the deep immunoSEQ assay. Extracted genomic DNA from each cell subset was spread evenly across all wells of several immunoSEQ 96-well plates, with each plate serving as a replicate. For sorted subsets, approximately 200 ng of genomic DNA, equivalent to some 30,000 T cell genomes, went into each replicate PCR. The purified libraries were quantified using a Qubit 3.0 fluorometer, sized with a Bioanalyzer 2100, and then quantified again using the KAPA Library Quantification kit. Every immunoSEQ 96-well plate was sequenced on a separate single-read 150-cycle Illumina NextSeq 550 flow cell. As for the authors' bioinformatics: Because the immunoSEQ output included only junctional sequences and no quality scores, the filtering could not be the same as the filtering used for full-length reads. Sequences were annotated with PyIR, a Python wrapper for IgBLAST v1.9, and V/J genes and CDR3 were assigned using IMGT germline references. Reads were removed for weak V/J assignments (E-value above 1e-6), missing CDR3, stop codons, out-of-frame junctions, or ambiguous translated residues. V3J clonotypes were defined by identical inferred V gene, J gene, and CDR3 amino acid sequence. The percentage overlap between two repertoires was calculated by dividing the number of shared unique clonotypes by the size of the smaller repertoire. Repertoire richness was assessed with RTK rarefaction, the Chao1 estimator, and Recon v2.1 estimates of unobserved clonotypes. Generation probabilities were computed with OLGA for all TCRbeta clonotypes obtained by the gDNA method from several donors. TCRdb obtained this table from immuneACCESS and retained in-frame rearrangements with V and J assigned. These tables miss some clones; where compared with another copy, unresolved V genes account for less than half of the shortfall, and the remainder is unexplained. The DNA gave D and trimming, while V, J and clone size come from that table. Counted in this sample were more than 2,000,000 clones; roughly 92% of them appeared once. About 0.13% of the sample rests with the top ten.

Sequencing was performed on naive CD4+ T cells sorted from blood. Read against the paper, the sample's cell subset or site label means: CD45RA+ positively selected. This receptor was identified in a young man in good health. Recombination connected TRBV5-6 to TRBJ2-7; TRBD2 is a weak D gene call, 6 bases matching. CDR3 region: CASSLEGLLIQDEQYF. The DNA reads as follows: TGTGCCAGCAGCTTGGAGGGACTCTTAATTCAGGACGAGCAGTACTTC.